The T cell receptor beta chain under discussion was sequenced for a study of regulatory T cells in long-lasting Graves disease. Overall study context: To qualify as persistent, Graves' disease required over 5 years of antithyroid drugs with positive TSH receptor antibodies.

The time point denotes: persistent/refractory GD, antithyroid drugs over 5 years with positive TRAb. TCR sequences were obtained from RNA taken from PBMCs. General study findings and limits: Graves' patients with persistent disease showed TCR diversity lower than patients newly diagnosed. Preferential use of TRBV28, TRBJ1-2 and TRBJ2-5 was seen in persistent disease.

Germline CDR1 reads SEHNR; CDR2 reads FQNEAQ (reference sequence). This CDR3 has 13 residues. A note on this clonotype: The antigen is not known.

Assembly of TCR beta libraries relied on iRepertoire HTBI primers together with Arm-PCR of CDR3 regions. TCRdb passed the multiplex PCR reads through MiXCR, listing each CDR3 protein once. The sample has 300,000 to 350,000 distinct CDR3 sequences, around 20% seen once. The chain couples TRBV7-9 to TRBJ2-2; D gene ambiguous. The material was peripheral blood mononuclear cells (PBMCs), obtained when the disease was refractory, from a patient treated with antithyroid drugs. This receptor was taken from a female donor with Graves disease. CDR3 sequence reads: CTKDNRNTGELFF. In DNA, the CDR3 is TGTACCAAAGACAACAGGAACACCGGGGAGCTGTTTTTT.